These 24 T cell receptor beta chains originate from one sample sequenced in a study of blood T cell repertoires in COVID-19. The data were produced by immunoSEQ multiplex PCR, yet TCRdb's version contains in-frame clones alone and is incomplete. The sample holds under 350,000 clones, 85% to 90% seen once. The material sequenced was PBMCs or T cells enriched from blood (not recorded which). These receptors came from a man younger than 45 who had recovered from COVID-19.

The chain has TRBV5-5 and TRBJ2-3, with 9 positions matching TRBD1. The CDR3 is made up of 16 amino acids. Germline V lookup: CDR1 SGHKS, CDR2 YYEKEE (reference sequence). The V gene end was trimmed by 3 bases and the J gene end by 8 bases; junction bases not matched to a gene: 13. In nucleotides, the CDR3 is TGTGCCAGCAGCTCCGCCGGGACAGGGATAGAAGGTACGCAGTATTTT. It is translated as CASSSAGTGIEGTQYF.

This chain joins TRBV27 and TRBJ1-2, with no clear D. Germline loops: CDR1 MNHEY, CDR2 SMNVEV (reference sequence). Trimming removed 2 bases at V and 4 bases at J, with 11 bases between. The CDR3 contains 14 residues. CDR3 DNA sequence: TGTGCCAGCAGTTTAGTGGGCTTCGGCTATGGCTACACCTTC. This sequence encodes CASSLVGFGYGYTF.

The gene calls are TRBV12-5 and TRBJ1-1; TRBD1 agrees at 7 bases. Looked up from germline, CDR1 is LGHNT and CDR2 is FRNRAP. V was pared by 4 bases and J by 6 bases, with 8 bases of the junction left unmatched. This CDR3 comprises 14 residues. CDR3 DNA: TGTGCTAGTGGTTGGGGAAAAGGGGGCTCTGAAGCTTTCTTT. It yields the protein CASGWGKGGSEAFF. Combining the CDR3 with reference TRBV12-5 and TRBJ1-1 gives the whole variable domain DARVTQTPRHKVTEMGQEVTMRCQPILGHNTVFWYRQTMMQGLELLAYFRNRAPLDDSGMPKDRFSAEMPDATLATLKIQPSEPRDSAVYFCASGWGKGGSEAFFGQGTRLTVV.

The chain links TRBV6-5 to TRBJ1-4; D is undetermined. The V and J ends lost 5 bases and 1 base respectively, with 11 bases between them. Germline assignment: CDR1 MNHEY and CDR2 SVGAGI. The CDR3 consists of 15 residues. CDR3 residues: CASSPFAGTNEKLFF. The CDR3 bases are TGTGCCAGCAGTCCGTTTGCGGGAACTAATGAAAAACTGTTTTTT.

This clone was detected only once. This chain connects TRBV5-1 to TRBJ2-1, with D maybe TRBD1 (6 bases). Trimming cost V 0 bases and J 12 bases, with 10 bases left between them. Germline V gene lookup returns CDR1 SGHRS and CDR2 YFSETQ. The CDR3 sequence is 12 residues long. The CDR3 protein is CASSLEGHWQFF. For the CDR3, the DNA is TGCGCCAGCAGCTTGGAGGGACACTGGCAGTTCTTC.

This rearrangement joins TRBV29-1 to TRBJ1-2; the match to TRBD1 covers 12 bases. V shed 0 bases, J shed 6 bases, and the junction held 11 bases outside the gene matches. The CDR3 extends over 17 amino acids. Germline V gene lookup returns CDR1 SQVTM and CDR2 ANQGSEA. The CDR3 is CSVEDIGTGGGKNGYTF. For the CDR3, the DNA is TGCAGCGTTGAAGATATCGGGACAGGGGGCGGCAAAAATGGCTACACCTTC.

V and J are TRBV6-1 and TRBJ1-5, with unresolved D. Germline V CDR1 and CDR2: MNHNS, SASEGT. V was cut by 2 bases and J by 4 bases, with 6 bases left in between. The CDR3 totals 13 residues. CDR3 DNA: TGTGCCAGCAGTGAATCGGGGAATCAGCCCCAGCATTTT. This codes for CASSESGNQPQHF.

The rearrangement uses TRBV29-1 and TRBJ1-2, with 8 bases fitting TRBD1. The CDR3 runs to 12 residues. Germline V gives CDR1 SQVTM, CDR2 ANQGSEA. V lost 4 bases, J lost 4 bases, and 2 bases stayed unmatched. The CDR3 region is CSVADRGYGYTF. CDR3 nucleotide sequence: TGCAGCGTTGCCGACAGGGGCTATGGCTACACCTTC.

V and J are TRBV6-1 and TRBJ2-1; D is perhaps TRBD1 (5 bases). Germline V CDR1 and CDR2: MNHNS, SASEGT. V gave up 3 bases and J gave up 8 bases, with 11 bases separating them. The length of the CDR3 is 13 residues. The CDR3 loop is CASSDQGVDEQFF. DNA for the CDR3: TGTGCCAGCAGTGATCAAGGGGTGGATGAGCAGTTCTTC.

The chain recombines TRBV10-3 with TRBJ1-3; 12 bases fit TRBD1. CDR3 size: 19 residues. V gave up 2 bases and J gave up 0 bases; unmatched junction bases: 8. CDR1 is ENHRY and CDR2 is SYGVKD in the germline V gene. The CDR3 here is CAISEAGTGGAGSGNTIYF. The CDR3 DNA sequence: TGTGCCATCAGTGAGGCCGGGACAGGGGGCGCGGGCTCTGGAAACACCATATATTTT.

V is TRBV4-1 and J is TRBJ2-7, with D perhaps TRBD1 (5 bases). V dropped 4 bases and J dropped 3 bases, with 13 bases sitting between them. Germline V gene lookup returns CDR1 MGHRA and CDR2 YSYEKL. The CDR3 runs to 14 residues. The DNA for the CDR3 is TGCGCCAGCAGCCGAGCAGGGTTGGACTACGAGCAGTACTTC. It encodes CASSRAGLDYEQYF.

The CDR3 bases are TGTGCCAGCAGCCTTCAACTTGCTCAAGATACGCAGTATTTT. This encodes CASSLQLAQDTQYF. The V call is TRBV27, the J call TRBJ2-3; no definite D call. The CDR3 spans 14 residues. Trimming left V 6 bases short and J 5 bases short, with 15 bases between. The germline V gene encodes CDR1 MNHEY and CDR2 SMNVEV (reference sequence).

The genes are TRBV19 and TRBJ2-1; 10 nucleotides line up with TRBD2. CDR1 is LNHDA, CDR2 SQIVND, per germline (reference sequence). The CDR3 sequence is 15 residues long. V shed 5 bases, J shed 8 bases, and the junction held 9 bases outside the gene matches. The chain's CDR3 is CASSPRVAGGYEQFF. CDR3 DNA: TGTGCCAGTAGTCCCCGGGTAGCGGGAGGCTATGAGCAGTTCTTC.

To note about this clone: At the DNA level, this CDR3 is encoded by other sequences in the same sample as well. CDR3: CASSPGRDNYGYTF. For the CDR3, the DNA is TGTGCCAGCTCACCAGGGCGGGACAACTATGGCTACACCTTC. The chain uses TRBV18 and TRBJ1-2; D may be TRBD1 (5 bases). The CDR3 has 14 residues. CDR1 KGHSH and CDR2 LQKENI come from the germline V gene. Deletions cut 2 bases from V and 2 bases from J, with 9 bases between. The whole variable domain, filled in from reference TRBV18 and TRBJ1-2, reads NAGVMQNPRHLVRRRGQEARLRCSPMKGHSHVYWYRQLPEEGLKFMVYLQKENIIDESGMPKERFSAEFPKEGPSILRIQQVVRGDSAAYFCASSPGRDNYGYTFGSGTRLTVV.

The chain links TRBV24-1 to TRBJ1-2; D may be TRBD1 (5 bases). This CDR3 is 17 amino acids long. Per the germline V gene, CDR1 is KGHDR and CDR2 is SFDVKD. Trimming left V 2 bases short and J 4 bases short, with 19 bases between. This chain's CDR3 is CATSDSGHHAGSYGYTF. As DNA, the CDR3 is TGTGCCACCAGTGATTCGGGTCATCATGCAGGGTCCTATGGCTACACCTTC.

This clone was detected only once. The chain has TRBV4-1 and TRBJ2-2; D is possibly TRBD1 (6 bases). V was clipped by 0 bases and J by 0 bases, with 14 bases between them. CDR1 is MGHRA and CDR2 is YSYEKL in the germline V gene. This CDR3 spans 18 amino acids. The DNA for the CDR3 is TGCGCCAGCAGCCAAGATTCCCCCAGGGGAGCGAACACCGGGGAGCTGTTTTTT. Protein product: CASSQDSPRGANTGELFF.

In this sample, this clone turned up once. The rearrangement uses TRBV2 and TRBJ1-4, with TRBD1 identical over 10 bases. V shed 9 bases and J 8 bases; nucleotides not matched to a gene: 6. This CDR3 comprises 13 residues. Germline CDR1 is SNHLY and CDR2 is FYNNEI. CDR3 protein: CARGGQGNEKLFF. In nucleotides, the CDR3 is TGTGCCAGGGGGGGACAGGGGAACGAAAAACTGTTTTTT.

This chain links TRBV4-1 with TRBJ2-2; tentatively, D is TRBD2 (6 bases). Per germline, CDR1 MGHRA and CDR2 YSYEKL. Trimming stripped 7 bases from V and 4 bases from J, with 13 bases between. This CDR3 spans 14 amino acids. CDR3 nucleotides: TGCGCCAGCAATACGTTCGGGGGCACCGGGGAGCTGTTTTTT. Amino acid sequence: CASNTFGGTGELFF.

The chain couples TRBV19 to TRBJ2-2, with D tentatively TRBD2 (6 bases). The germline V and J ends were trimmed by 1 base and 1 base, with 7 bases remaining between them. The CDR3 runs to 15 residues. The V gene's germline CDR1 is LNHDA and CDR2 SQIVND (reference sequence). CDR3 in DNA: TGTGCCAGTAGTATAGCCGGGGGGAACACCGGGGAGCTGTTTTTT. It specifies CASSIAGGNTGELFF.

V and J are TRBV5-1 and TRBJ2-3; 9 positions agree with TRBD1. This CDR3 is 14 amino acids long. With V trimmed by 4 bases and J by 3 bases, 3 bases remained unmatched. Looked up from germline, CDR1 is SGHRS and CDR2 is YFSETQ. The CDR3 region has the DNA TGCGCCAGCAGCCGGGGACAGGGAACAGATACGCAGTATTTT. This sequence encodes CASSRGQGTDTQYF.

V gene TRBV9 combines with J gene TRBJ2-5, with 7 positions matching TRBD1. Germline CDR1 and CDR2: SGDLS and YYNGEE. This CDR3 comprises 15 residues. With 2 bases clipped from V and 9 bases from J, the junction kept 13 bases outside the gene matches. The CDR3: CASSVFPGQPSPQYF. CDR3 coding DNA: TGTGCCAGCAGCGTTTTTCCGGGACAGCCGTCCCCCCAGTACTTC.

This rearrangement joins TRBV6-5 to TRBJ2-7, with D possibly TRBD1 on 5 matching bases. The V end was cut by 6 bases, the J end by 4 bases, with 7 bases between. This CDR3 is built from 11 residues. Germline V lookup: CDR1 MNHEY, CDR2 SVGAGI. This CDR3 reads CASSGQYEQYF. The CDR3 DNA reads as TGTGCCAGCAGCGGACAATACGAGCAGTACTTC.

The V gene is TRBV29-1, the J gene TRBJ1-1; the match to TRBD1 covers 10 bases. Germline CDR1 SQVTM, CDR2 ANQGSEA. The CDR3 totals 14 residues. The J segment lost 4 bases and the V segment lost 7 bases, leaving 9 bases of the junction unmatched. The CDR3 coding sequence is TGCAGCGCAAGTGACAGGGGGCGAGGCACTGAAGCTTTCTTT. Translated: CSASDRGRGTEAFF.

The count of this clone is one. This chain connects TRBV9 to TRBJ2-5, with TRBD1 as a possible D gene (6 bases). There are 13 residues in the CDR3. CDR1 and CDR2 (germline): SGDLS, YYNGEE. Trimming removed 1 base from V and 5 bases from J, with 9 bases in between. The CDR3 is CASSVNRDETQYF. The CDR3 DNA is TGTGCCAGCAGCGTAAACAGGGACGAGACCCAGTACTTC.